The 28 T cell receptor beta chains listed next were all sequenced from one sample in a study of radiation and T cells in renal cell carcinoma. Clones were read by immunoSEQ multiplex PCR, and TCRdb kept only the in-frame ones, dropping some. The sample lists 120,000 to 150,000 clones; less than 90% were seen once. As for time point: blood 4 weeks post-SBRT, at nephrectomy. Sample treatment: 15 Gy SBRT to primary tumor, nephrectomy 4 weeks later. Material: blood, obtained from a patient whose treatment included radiotherapy and nephrectomy. Every receptor here comes from a woman between 45 and 65 years old with renal cell carcinoma.

The gene calls are TRBV7-2 and TRBJ1-2; D possibly corresponds to TRBD1 (5 bases). The CDR3 contains 14 residues. With 5 bases removed from V and 5 bases from J, the gap between germline ends came to 15 bases. From germline, CDR1 is SGHTA and CDR2 FQGNSA. The CDR3 coding sequence is TGTGCCAGCAGCCCCGGGACGGAAGTATATGGCTACACCTTC. As protein: CASSPGTEVYGYTF.

V gene TRBV4-3 combines with J gene TRBJ1-2; D ambiguous. The germline V gene has CDR1 LGHNA and CDR2 YSLEER. V dropped 1 base and J dropped 4 bases, with 10 bases sitting between them. This CDR3 region has 14 residues. The CDR3 spells CASSQVMGAYGYTF. CDR3 DNA sequence: TGCGCCAGCAGCCAAGTCATGGGAGCCTATGGCTACACCTTC.

V and J are TRBV2 and TRBJ2-1; 9 bases agree with TRBD1. Germline V gene data show CDR1 as SNHLY and CDR2 as FYNNEI. V gave up 9 bases and J gave up 7 bases; unmatched junction bases: 10. This CDR3 has 14 amino acids. The CDR3 nucleotides read TGTGCCAGGAGCGGGACAGGGATGAATAATGAGCAGTTCTTC. Encoded protein: CARSGTGMNNEQFF.

The CDR3 sequence: CASSSAGGFTNSPLHF. DNA of the CDR3: TGTGCCAGCAGCTCCGCGGGGGGGTTTACTAATTCACCCCTCCACTTT. The chain couples TRBV7-2 to TRBJ1-6; tentative D call: TRBD1 (5 bases). Looked up from germline, CDR1 is SGHTA and CDR2 is FQGNSA. Trimming removed 4 bases at V and 6 bases at J, with 16 bases between. The CDR3 has 16 amino acids.

J is TRBJ1-1 and V is TRBV5-1, with D perhaps TRBD1 (5 bases). Looked up from germline, CDR1 is SGHRS and CDR2 is YFSETQ. This CDR3 is built from 14 residues. V lost 4 bases and J 4 bases, leaving 14 bases between the germline ends. CDR3 sequence reads: CASSPGGGSTEAFF. In nucleotides, the CDR3 is TGCGCCAGCAGCCCTGGGGGAGGGAGCACTGAAGCTTTCTTT.

V usage is TRBV10-3 and J usage is TRBJ1-1, with D tentatively TRBD1 (5 bases). Trimming shortened V by 0 bases and J by 6 bases, and 14 bases separated the two germline ends. The CDR3 contains 15 residues. The germline V gene encodes CDR1 ENHRY and CDR2 SYGVKD. DNA of the CDR3: TGTGCCATCAGTGAGTCGACGGGGAGGGGTGCTGAAGCTTTCTTT. It is translated as CAISESTGRGAEAFF.

V is TRBV5-1 and J is TRBJ1-2; no clear D gene. Per the germline V gene, CDR1 is SGHRS and CDR2 is YFSETQ. The CDR3 length is 14 residues. Trimming removed 7 bases at V and 4 bases at J, with 17 bases between. The CDR3: CASSREGSSYGYTF. CDR3 DNA sequence: TGCGCCAGCTCCCGGGAAGGATCTTCCTATGGCTACACCTTC.

The V call is TRBV2, the J call TRBJ2-7; 8 bases map to TRBD2. The CDR3 consists of 16 residues. Trimming took 6 bases from V and 6 from J; bases not matched to a gene: 16. Per germline, CDR1 SNHLY and CDR2 FYNNEI. CDR3 in DNA: TGTGCCAGCAGAGGTAGGAGCGGGAGCCTACTTCGCGAGCAGTACTTC. Translating gives CASRGRSGSLLREQYF. The whole variable domain, remainder taken from reference TRBV2 and TRBJ2-7, is EPEVTQTPSHQVTQMGQEVILRCVPISNHLYFYWYRQILGQKVEFLVSFYNNEISEKSEIFDDQFSVERPDGSNFTLKIRSTKLEDSAMYFCASRGRSGSLLREQYFGPGTRLTVT.

The chain links TRBV10-1 to TRBJ1-2, with 7 bases fitting TRBD1. Germline lookup yields CDR1 WNHNN and CDR2 SYGVQD (reference sequence). The length of the CDR3 is 13 residues. Unmatched junction bases numbered 2, after V lost 6 bases and J lost 1 base. CDR3 sequence: CASSRDSNYGYTF. The CDR3 coding sequence is TGCGCCAGCAGCCGGGACAGTAACTATGGCTACACCTTC.

V is TRBV30 and J is TRBJ2-7; maybe TRBD2 (6 bases). V was pared by 4 bases and J by 2 bases, with 12 bases between. The CDR3 is 13 residues long. The germline gives CDR1 GTSNPN, CDR2 SVGIG (reference sequence). The CDR3 coding sequence is TGTGCCTGGATGGCTAGCGCAGCCTACGAGCAGTACTTC. This codes for CAWMASAAYEQYF. The whole variable domain, remainder taken from reference TRBV30 and TRBJ2-7, is SQTIHQWPATLVQPVGSPLSLECTVEGTSNPNLYWYRQAAGRGLQLLFYSVGIGQISSEVPQNLSASRPQDRQFILSSKKLLLSDSGFYLCAWMASAAYEQYFGPGTRLTVT.

This clone was recorded only once. A read error may produce the germline difference seen at one junction end. V and J are TRBV11-2 and TRBJ1-1; D call uncertain. The CDR3 is made up of 12 amino acids. Germline V gene lookup returns CDR1 SGHAT and CDR2 FQNNGV. For the CDR3, the DNA is TGTGCCAGCAGCGTAGAGAACACTGAAGCTTTCTTT. Protein product: CASSVENTEAFF.

The chain joins TRBV19 to TRBJ2-5; D unclear. CDR1 is LNHDA, CDR2 SQIVND, per germline (reference sequence). The V end was cut by 0 bases, the J end by 5 bases, with 4 bases between. There are 12 residues in the CDR3. The CDR3 loop is CASSIDRETQYF. The CDR3 region has the DNA TGTGCCAGTAGTATAGACCGGGAGACCCAGTACTTC.

The chain joins TRBV7-6 to TRBJ2-2; no clear D. The length of the CDR3 is 13 residues. Germline CDR1 is SGHVS and CDR2 is FNYEAQ. The germline V and J ends were trimmed by 0 bases and 8 bases, with 7 bases remaining between them. The CDR3 bases are TGTGCCAGCAGCTTAGCAGGGCCGGGGGAGCTGTTTTTT. Its protein product is CASSLAGPGELFF. The full variable domain, rest sourced from reference TRBV7-6 and TRBJ2-2, is GAGVSQSPRYKVTKRGQDVALRCDPISGHVSLYWYRQALGQGPEFLTYFNYEAQQDKSGLPNDRFSAERPEGSISTLTIQRTEQRDSAMYRCASSLAGPGELFFGEGSRLTVL.

The DNA for the CDR3 is TGTGCCAGCAGCATCACCCTCGGGAGTCCCTATTTCTTT. Protein product: CASSITLGSPYFF. The V gene is TRBV28, the J gene TRBJ1-1; no clear D. CDR3 length: 13 residues. The ends were cut back, 6 bases at V and 13 bases at J, with 21 bases in the middle. CDR1 MDHEN and CDR2 SYDVKM come from the germline V gene.

The V gene is TRBV15, the J gene TRBJ2-1; D ambiguous. CDR3 length equals 16 residues. CDR1 and CDR2 from the germline V gene are LNHNV and YYDKDF (reference sequence). The V gene lost 0 bases and the J gene lost 4 bases, with 13 bases spanning the gap. Here the CDR3 DNA reads TGTGCCACCAGCAGAGAAGGGCTATCGGCGTACAATGAGCAGTTCTTC. It encodes CATSREGLSAYNEQFF.

This rearrangement joins TRBV6-5 to TRBJ2-7; D call uncertain. This CDR3 is 13 amino acids long. V was clipped by 0 bases and J by 9 bases, with 12 bases between them. Germline V gene lookup returns CDR1 MNHEY and CDR2 SVGAGI. The CDR3 DNA is TGTGCCAGCAGTTACTCATCTTTTGGGGTGCAGTACTTC. Translating it yields CASSYSSFGVQYF.

The rearrangement uses TRBV5-1 and TRBJ2-2, with 9 bases that match TRBD1. The CDR3 covers 14 residues. Germline CDR1 and CDR2: SGHRS and YFSETQ. Unmatched junction bases numbered 5, after V lost 4 bases and J lost 7 bases. The CDR3 region has the DNA TGCGCCAGCAGCGAGGGACAGGGACTCGGGGAGCTGTTTTTT. Its translation: CASSEGQGLGELFF. Together with reference TRBV5-1 and TRBJ2-2, the CDR3 gives the full variable domain: KAGVTQTPRYLIKTRGQQVTLSCSPISGHRSVSWYQQTPGQGLQFLFEYFSETQRNKGNFPGRFSGRQFSNSRSEMNVSTLELGDSALYLCASSEGQGLGELFFGEGSRLTVL.

The chain links TRBV19 to TRBJ1-5; no definite D call. Between the trimmed V and J ends, which lost 10 bases and 6 bases, there was a span of 19 bases. Per the germline V gene, CDR1 is LNHDA and CDR2 is SQIVND (reference sequence). This CDR3 is built from 14 residues. The DNA for the CDR3 is TGTGCCACCAGACCAGGCAACCGGGGTCAGCCCCAGCATTTT. This codes for CATRPGNRGQPQHF.

The chain links TRBV11-3 to TRBJ1-1, with a possible D match to TRBD1 (5 bases). From germline, CDR1 is SGHNT and CDR2 YENEEA. Trimming removed 1 base from V and 1 base from J, with 7 bases in between. The CDR3 spans 14 residues. The CDR3 DNA sequence: TGTGCCAGCAGCTTAGTTGGGGGGAACACTGAAGCTTTCTTT. Its protein is CASSLVGGNTEAFF.

The V call is TRBV10-2, the J call TRBJ2-5; 8 nucleotides line up with TRBD2. The ends lost 6 bases at V and 2 bases at J; junction bases unmatched: 2. The CDR3 extends over 13 amino acids. Germline-derived CDR1 and CDR2 are WSHSY and SAAADI. The CDR3: CASSSGGQETQYF. The CDR3 DNA reads as TGCGCCAGCAGCTCGGGGGGGCAAGAGACCCAGTACTTC.

CDR3 sequence (DNA): TGTGCCAGAAGCGACAGGGAGACCCAGTACTTC. It specifies CARSDRETQYF. The chain links TRBV5-3 to TRBJ2-5; possible D gene TRBD1, 6 bases. TRBV5-3 is labeled an ORF, and its function is uncertain. The CDR3 covers 11 residues. The V end was cut by 4 bases, the J end by 5 bases, with 6 bases between.

The rearrangement uses TRBV6-5 and TRBJ1-2; TRBD1 matches at 7 bases. CDR1 and CDR2 from the germline V gene are MNHEY and SVGAGI. V lost 5 bases, J lost 0 bases, and 6 bases stayed unmatched. The CDR3 runs 15 residues. The CDR3 DNA sequence: TGTGCCAGCAGTAAGGAGGGGGCTACTAACTATGGCTACACCTTC. Its protein is CASSKEGATNYGYTF.

This clone was recorded a few times. V and J are TRBV10-2 and TRBJ2-2, with 12 nucleotides matching TRBD2. The CDR3 loop spans 16 amino acids. Unmatched junction bases numbered 6, after V lost 6 bases and J lost 4 bases. Germline V lookup: CDR1 WSHSY, CDR2 SAAADI. The DNA of the CDR3 is TGCGCCAGCAGCTGGACTAGCGGGATGGCCACCGGGGAGCTGTTTTTT. This encodes CASSWTSGMATGELFF.

This clone has more than one count but fewer than ten. This chain connects TRBV7-2 to TRBJ2-7, with a tentative D call TRBD1 (6 bases). The germline V and J ends were trimmed by 4 bases and 3 bases, with 13 bases remaining between them. The CDR3 length is 14 residues. Germline CDR1 and CDR2: SGHTA and FQGNSA. The CDR3 protein is CASSSGQIVYEQYF. CDR3 in DNA: TGTGCCAGCAGCTCAGGACAGATTGTCTACGAGCAGTACTTC.

The chain recombines TRBV19 with TRBJ2-7; 8 nucleotides align to TRBD1. V trimming: 3 bases; J trimming: 3 bases; junction bases outside the gene matches: 4. The germline gives CDR1 LNHDA, CDR2 SQIVND (reference sequence). The CDR3 runs to 14 residues. CDR3 sequence (DNA): TGTGCCAGTAGTATTCGGGACAGGTTCTACGAGCAGTACTTC. This translates into CASSIRDRFYEQYF.

The V and J genes are TRBV2 and TRBJ2-3; a weak D match, TRBD1 (5 bases). The CDR3 covers 14 residues. V was clipped by 4 bases and J by 6 bases, with 14 bases between them. Germline CDR1 SNHLY, CDR2 FYNNEI. CDR3 residues: CASSVGISGDTQYF. CDR3 DNA sequence: TGTGCCAGCAGTGTGGGCATTTCAGGGGATACGCAGTATTTT. The full variable domain, completed using reference TRBV2 and TRBJ2-3, is EPEVTQTPSHQVTQMGQEVILRCVPISNHLYFYWYRQILGQKVEFLVSFYNNEISEKSEIFDDQFSVERPDGSNFTLKIRSTKLEDSAMYFCASSVGISGDTQYFGPGTRLTVL.

The chain couples TRBV7-3 to TRBJ1-1; D is perhaps TRBD1 (5 bases). Between the trimmed V and J ends, which lost 2 bases and 5 bases, there was a span of 15 bases. The germline V gene has CDR1 SGHTA and CDR2 FQGTGA. The CDR3 runs 15 residues. The CDR3 sequence is CASSLYHLQATEAFF. The CDR3 DNA is TGTGCCAGCAGCTTATACCACCTACAGGCTACTGAAGCTTTCTTT.

V usage is TRBV11-2 and J usage is TRBJ2-7; no firm D call. The V end lost 5 bases, the J end lost 7 bases, and 21 bases lay between the germline ends. This CDR3 region has 15 residues. The germline CDR1 and CDR2 sequences are SGHAT and FQNNGV. CDR3 amino acids: CASSTSGRWAEEQYF. Here the CDR3 DNA reads TGTGCCAGCAGCACCTCCGGACGGTGGGCGGAGGAGCAGTACTTC.